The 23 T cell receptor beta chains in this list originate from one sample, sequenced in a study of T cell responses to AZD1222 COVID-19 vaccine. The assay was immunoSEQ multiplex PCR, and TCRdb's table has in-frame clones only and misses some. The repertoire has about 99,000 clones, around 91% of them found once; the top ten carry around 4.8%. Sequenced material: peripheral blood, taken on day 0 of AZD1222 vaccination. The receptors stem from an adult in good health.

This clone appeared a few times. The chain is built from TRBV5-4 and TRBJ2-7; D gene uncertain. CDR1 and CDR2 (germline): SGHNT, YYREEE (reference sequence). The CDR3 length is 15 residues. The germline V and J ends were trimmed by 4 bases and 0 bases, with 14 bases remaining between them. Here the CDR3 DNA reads TGTGCCAGCAGCGTCCACGGCTCGCTCTCCTACGAGCAGTACTTC. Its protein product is CASSVHGSLSYEQYF. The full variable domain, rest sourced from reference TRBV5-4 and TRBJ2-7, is ETGVTQSPTHLIKTRGQQVTLRCSSQSGHNTVSWYQQALGQGPQFIFQYYREEENGRGNFPPRFSGLQFPNYSSELNVNALELDDSALYLCASSVHGSLSYEQYFGPGTRLTVT.

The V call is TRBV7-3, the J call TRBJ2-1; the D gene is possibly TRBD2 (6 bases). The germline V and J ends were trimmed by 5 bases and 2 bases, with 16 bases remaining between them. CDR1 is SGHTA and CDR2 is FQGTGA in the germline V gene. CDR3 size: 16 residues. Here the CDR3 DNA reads TGTGCCAGCAGCGCCCAACCGGGACTTCCCTACAATGAGCAGTTCTTC. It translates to CASSAQPGLPYNEQFF.

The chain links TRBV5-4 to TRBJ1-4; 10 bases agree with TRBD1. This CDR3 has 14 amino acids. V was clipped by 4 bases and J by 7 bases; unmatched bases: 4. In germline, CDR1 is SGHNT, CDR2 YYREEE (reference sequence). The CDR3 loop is CASSVRDRGEKLFF. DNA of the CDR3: TGTGCCAGCAGCGTCCGGGACAGGGGTGAAAAACTGTTTTTT.

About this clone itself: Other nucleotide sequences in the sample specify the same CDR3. For the CDR3, the DNA is TGCGCCAGCAGCTTGCTAGCGGGATACAATGAGCAGTTCTTC. Translation: CASSLLAGYNEQFF. V and J are TRBV5-1 and TRBJ2-1; 9 nucleotides align to TRBD2. V was pared by 1 base and J by 4 bases, with 0 bases of the junction left unmatched. The CDR3 runs 14 residues. Germline values: CDR1 SGHRS, CDR2 YFSETQ.

CDR3 sequence reads: CASSSANVNEKLFF. Here the CDR3 DNA reads TGTGCCAGCTCCTCTGCGAATGTTAATGAAAAACTGTTTTTT. The chain uses TRBV7-8 and TRBJ1-4; no clear D. The CDR3 length is 14 residues. CDR1 is SGHVS, CDR2 FQNEAQ, per germline. V lost 8 bases to trimming and J lost 4 bases, with 14 bases between them.

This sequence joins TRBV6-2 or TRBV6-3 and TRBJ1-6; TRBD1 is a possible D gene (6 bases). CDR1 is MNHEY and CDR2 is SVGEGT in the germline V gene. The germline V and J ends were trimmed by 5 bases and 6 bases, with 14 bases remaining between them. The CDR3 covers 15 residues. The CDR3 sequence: CASSRRQVLNSPLHF. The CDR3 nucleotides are TGTGCCAGCAGTCGAAGACAGGTTCTTAATTCACCCCTCCACTTT.

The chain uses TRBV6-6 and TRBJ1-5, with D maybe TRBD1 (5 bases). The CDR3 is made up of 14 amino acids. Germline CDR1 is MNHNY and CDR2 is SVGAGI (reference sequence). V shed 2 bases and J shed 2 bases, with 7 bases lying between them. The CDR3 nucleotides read TGTGCCAGCAGTTACCGGGACGGCAATCAGCCCCAGCATTTT. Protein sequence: CASSYRDGNQPQHF.

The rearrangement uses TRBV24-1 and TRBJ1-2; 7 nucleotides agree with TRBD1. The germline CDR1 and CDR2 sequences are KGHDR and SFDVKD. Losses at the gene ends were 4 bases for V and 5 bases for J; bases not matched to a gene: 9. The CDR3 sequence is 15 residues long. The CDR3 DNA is TGTGCCACCAGTGACCCAGACAGGGCCCGATATGGCTACACCTTC. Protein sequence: CATSDPDRARYGYTF.

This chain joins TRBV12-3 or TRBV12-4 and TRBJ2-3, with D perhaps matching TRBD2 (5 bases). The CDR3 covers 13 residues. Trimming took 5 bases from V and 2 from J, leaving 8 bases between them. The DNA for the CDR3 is TGTGCCAGCAGTGTGGAGGTCACAGATACGCAGTATTTT. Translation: CASSVEVTDTQYF.

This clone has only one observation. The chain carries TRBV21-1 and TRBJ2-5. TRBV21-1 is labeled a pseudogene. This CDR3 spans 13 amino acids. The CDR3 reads CARILVGKETQYF. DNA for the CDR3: TGTGCCAGGATTCTCGTGGGGAAAGAGACCCAGTACTTC.

CDR3 nucleotides: TGTGCCAGCAGTGCGGTAAAGCGGGGCGACAATGAGCAGTTCTTC. Residues: CASSAVKRGDNEQFF. This sequence joins TRBV25-1 and TRBJ2-1, with TRBD2 matching 7 bases. V was pared by 4 bases and J by 5 bases, with 8 bases of the junction left unmatched. Germline-derived CDR1 and CDR2 are MGHDK and SYGVNS. The CDR3 covers 15 residues.

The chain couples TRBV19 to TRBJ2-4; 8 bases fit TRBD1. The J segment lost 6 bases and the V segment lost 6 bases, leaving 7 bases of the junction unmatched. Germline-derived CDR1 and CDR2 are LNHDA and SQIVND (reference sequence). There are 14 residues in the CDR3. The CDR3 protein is CASRIQGERNIQYF. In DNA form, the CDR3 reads TGTGCCAGTAGGATACAGGGGGAGAGAAACATTCAGTACTTC.

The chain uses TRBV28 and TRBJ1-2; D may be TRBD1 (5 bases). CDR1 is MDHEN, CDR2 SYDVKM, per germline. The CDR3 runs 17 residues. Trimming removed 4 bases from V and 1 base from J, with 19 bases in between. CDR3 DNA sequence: TGTGCCAGCAGTTCCCAAGGGGCCCAATTTTATAACTATGGCTACACCTTC. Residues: CASSSQGAQFYNYGYTF.

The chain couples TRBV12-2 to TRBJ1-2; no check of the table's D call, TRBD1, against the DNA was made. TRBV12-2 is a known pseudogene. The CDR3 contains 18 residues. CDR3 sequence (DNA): TGTGCAAGTCGCTTCCGAACCTTGACATGGGCCCCTAACTATGGCTACACCTTC. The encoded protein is CASRFRTLTWAPNYGYTF.

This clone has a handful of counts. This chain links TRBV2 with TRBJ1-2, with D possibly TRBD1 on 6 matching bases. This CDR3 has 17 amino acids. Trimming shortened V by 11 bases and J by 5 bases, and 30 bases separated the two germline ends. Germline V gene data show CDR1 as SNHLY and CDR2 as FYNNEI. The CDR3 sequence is CAWLTGKVTTSRYGYTF. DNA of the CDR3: TGTGCCTGGTTAACAGGGAAGGTAACGACCTCGAGGTATGGCTACACCTTC.

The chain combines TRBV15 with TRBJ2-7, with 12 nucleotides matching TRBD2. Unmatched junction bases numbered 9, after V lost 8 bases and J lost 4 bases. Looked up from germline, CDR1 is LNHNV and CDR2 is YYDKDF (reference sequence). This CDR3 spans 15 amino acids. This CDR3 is CATALATSGGYEQYF. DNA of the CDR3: TGTGCCACCGCATTAGCAACTAGCGGGGGGTACGAGCAGTACTTC.

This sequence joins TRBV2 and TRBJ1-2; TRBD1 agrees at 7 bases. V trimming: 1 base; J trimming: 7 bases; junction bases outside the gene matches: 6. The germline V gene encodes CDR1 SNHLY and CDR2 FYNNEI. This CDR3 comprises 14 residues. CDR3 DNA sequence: TGTGCCAGCAGTGAAGAGGGGGCCGCGAGTGGCTACACCTTC. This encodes CASSEEGAASGYTF.

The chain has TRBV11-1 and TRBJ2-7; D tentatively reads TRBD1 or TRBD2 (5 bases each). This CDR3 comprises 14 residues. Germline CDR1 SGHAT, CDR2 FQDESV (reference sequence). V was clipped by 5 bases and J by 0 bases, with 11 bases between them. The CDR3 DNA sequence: TGTGCCAGCAGCCCCATGGGGGTCTCCTACGAGCAGTACTTC. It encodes CASSPMGVSYEQYF.

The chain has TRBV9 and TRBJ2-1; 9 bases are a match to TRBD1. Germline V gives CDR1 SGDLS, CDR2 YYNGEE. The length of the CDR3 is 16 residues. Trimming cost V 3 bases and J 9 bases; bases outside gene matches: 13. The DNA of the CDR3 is TGTGCCAGCAGCGACAGATGGGCGGGACAGGGCAGTGAGCAGTTCTTC. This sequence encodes CASSDRWAGQGSEQFF.

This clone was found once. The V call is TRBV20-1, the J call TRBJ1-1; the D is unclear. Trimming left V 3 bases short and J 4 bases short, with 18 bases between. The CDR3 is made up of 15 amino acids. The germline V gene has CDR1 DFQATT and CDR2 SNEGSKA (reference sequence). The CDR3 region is CSASGESSSVTEAFF. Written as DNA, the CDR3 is TGCAGTGCTAGTGGGGAATCCTCATCGGTCACTGAAGCTTTCTTT.

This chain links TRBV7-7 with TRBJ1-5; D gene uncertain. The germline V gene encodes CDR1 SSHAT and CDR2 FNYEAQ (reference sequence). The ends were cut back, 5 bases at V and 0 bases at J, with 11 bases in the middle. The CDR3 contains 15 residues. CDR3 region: CASSLGGGSNQPQHF. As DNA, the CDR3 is TGTGCCAGCAGCCTTGGAGGTGGTAGCAATCAGCCCCAGCATTTT.

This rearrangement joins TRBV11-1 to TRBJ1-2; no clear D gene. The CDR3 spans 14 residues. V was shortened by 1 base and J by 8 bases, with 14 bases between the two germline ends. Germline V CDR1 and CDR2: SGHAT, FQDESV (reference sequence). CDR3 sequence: CASSLGQDPSGYTF. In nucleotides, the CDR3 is TGTGCCAGCAGCTTAGGTCAGGACCCCTCCGGCTACACCTTC.

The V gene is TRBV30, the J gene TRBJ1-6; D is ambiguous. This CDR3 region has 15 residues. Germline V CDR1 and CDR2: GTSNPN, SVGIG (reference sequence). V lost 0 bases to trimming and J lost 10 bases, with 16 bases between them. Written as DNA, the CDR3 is TGTGCCTGGAGTGTAGGCCGGAAGCCCTTATCACCCCTCCACTTT. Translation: CAWSVGRKPLSPLHF. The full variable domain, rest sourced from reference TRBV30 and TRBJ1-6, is SQTIHQWPATLVQPVGSPLSLECTVEGTSNPNLYWYRQAAGRGLQLLFYSVGIGQISSEVPQNLSASRPQDRQFILSSKKLLLSDSGFYLCAWSVGRKPLSPLHFGNGTRLTVT.